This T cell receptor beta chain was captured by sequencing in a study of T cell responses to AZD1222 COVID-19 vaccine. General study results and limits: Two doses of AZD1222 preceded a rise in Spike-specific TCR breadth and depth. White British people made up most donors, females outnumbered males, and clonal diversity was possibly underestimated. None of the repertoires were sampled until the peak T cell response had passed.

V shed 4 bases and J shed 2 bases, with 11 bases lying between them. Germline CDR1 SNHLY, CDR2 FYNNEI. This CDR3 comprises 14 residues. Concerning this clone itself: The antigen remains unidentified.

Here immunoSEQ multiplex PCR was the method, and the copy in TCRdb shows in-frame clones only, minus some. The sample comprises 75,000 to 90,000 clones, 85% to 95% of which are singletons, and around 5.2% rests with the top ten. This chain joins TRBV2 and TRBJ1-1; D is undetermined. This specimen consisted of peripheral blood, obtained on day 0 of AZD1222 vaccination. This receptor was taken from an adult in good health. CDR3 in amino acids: CASSGIDFNTEAFF. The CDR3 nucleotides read TGTGCCAGCAGTGGCATTGATTTCAACACTGAAGCTTTCTTT.